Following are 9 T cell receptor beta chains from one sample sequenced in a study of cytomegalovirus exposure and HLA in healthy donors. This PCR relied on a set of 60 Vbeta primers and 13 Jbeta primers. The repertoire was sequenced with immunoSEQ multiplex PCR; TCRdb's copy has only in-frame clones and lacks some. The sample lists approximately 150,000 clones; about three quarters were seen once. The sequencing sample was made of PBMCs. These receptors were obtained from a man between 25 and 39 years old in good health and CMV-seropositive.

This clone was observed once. CDR3 DNA: TGTGCCAGCAGGGAGGACTATACACACAATGAGCAGTTCTTC. This gives the protein CASREDYTHNEQFF. V gene TRBV6-4 combines with J gene TRBJ2-1; maybe TRBD2 (6 bases). CDR3 length: 14 residues. V was pared by 6 bases and J by 5 bases, with 14 bases between. From germline, CDR1 is MRHNA and CDR2 SNTAGT.

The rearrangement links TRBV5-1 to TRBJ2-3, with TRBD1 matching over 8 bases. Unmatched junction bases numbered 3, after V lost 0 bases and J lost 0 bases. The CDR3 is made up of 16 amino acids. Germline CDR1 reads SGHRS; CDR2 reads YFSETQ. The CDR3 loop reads CASSLVQGGSTDTQYF. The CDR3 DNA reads TGCGCCAGCAGCTTGGTACAGGGGGGTAGCACAGATACGCAGTATTTT.

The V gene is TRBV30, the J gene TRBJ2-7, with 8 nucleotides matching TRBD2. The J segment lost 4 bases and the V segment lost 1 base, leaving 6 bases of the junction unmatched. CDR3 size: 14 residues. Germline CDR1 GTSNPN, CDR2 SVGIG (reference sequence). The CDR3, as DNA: TGTGCCTGGAGTGGTGGGCTAGCGGGTTACGAGCAGTACTTC. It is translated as CAWSGGLAGYEQYF.

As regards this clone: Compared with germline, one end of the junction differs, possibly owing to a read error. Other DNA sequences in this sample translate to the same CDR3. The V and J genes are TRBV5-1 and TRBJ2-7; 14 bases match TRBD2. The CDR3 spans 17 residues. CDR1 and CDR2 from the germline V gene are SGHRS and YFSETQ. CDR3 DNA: TGTGCCAGCAGCGTGTGGGCAGTAGGGACTAGCGGGGGTGAGCAGTACTTC. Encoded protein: CASSVWAVGTSGGEQYF.

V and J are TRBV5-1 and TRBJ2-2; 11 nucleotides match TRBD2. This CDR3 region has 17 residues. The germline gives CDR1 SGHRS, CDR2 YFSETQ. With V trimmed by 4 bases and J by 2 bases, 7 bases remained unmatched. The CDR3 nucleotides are TGCGCCAGCAGCCAACCGACTAGCGGGATAAACACCGGGGAGCTGTTTTTT. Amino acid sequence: CASSQPTSGINTGELFF.

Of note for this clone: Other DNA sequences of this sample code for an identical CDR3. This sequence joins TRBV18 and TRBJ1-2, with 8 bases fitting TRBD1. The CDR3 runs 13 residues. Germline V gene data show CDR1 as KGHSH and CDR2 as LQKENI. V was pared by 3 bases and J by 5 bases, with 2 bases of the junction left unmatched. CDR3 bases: TGTGCCAGCTCACCGGACAGGGAATATGGCTACACCTTC. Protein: CASSPDREYGYTF.

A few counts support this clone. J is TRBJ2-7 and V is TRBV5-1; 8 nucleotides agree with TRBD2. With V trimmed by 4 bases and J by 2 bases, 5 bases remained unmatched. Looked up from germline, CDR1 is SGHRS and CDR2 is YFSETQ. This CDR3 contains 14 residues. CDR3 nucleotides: TGCGCCAGCAGCATCGGGGGGGAGCCCTACGAGCAGTACTTC. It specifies CASSIGGEPYEQYF.

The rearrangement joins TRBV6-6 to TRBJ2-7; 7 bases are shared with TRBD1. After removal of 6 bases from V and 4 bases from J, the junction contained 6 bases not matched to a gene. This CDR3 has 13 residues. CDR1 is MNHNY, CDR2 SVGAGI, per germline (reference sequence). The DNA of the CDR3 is TGTGCCAGCAGAGACACAGGGGTATACGAGCAGTACTTC. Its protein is CASRDTGVYEQYF.

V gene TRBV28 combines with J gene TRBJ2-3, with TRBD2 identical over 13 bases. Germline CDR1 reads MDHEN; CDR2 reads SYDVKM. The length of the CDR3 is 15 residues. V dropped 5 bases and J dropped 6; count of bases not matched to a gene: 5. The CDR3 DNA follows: TGTGCCAGCAGTCTCCCGGGACTAGCGGGGGATACGCAGTATTTT. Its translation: CASSLPGLAGDTQYF.